These 22 T cell receptor beta chains came from one sample sequenced in a study of shared clonotypes between healthy human individuals. Produced via immunoSEQ multiplex PCR; TCRdb's table is partial and in-frame only. The data contain about 710,000 clones, 73% of them seen just once; the ten biggest clones take up roughly 1.9%. Input material: memory CD4+ T cells sorted from blood. The subset denotes: CD45RA-negative fraction. These TCRs come from a woman in her 30s in good health.

The chain combines TRBV6-1 with TRBJ1-4; D may be TRBD1 (5 bases). The V end was cut by 4 bases, the J end by 4 bases, with 16 bases between. This CDR3 region has 16 residues. CDR1 MNHNS and CDR2 SASEGT come from the germline V gene. CDR3: CASSGGTRSINEKLFF. CDR3 in DNA: TGTGCCAGCAGTGGAGGGACTCGGAGCATTAATGAAAAACTGTTTTTT.

The chain recombines TRBV5-1 with TRBJ2-1; 7 bases fit TRBD2. Unmatched junction bases numbered 13, after V lost 7 bases and J lost 9 bases. The CDR3 is made up of 14 amino acids. Germline CDR1 and CDR2: SGHRS and YFSETQ. CDR3 coding DNA: TGCGCCAGCCTCCCGGGTTCGGGAGGCACTGAGCAGTTCTTC. This encodes CASLPGSGGTEQFF.

This chain links TRBV28 with TRBJ1-2, with 7 bases fitting TRBD1. CDR1 and CDR2 from the germline V gene are MDHEN and SYDVKM. The CDR3 length is 14 residues. The junction had 7 bases not matched to a gene; V was cut back by 6 bases and J by 3 bases. The CDR3 region has the DNA TGTGCCAGCAGGTCGGGGACAGACGACTATGGCTACACCTTC. This gives the protein CASRSGTDDYGYTF.

The J gene is TRBJ2-3, the V gene TRBV5-6; tentative D call: TRBD2 (6 bases). Germline-derived CDR1 and CDR2 are SGHDT and YYEEEE. V lost 1 base to trimming and J lost 6 bases, with 15 bases between them. The CDR3 sequence is 15 residues long. CDR3 region: CASSLHGSEADTQYF. Written as DNA, the CDR3 is TGTGCCAGCAGCTTGCACGGGAGTGAGGCGGATACGCAGTATTTT.

The rearrangement links TRBV11-2 to TRBJ2-7, with 8 bases aligning to TRBD2. The CDR3 extends over 14 amino acids. With V trimmed by 1 base and J by 5 bases, 4 bases remained unmatched. CDR1 is SGHAT and CDR2 is FQNNGV in the germline V gene. The CDR3 region is CASSLVGAGDEQYF. DNA for the CDR3: TGTGCCAGCAGCTTAGTCGGAGCGGGGGACGAGCAGTACTTC.

Regarding this clone: The same CDR3 also results from other DNA sequences found in this sample. This chain connects TRBV19 to TRBJ2-1; 11 bases match TRBD1. The CDR3 extends over 17 amino acids. The junction had 7 bases not matched to a gene; V was cut back by 3 bases and J by 3 bases. Germline CDR1 is LNHDA and CDR2 is SQIVND (reference sequence). The CDR3 DNA reads as TGTGCCAGTAGTATCGACGCCGGGACAGGGGGCTACAATGAGCAGTTCTTC. It specifies CASSIDAGTGGYNEQFF.

The rearrangement joins TRBV18 to TRBJ2-7; 9 nucleotides line up with TRBD1. This CDR3 contains 16 residues. The junction had 12 bases not matched to a gene; V was cut back by 4 bases and J by 5 bases. Germline CDR1 KGHSH, CDR2 LQKENI. The CDR3 reads CASSLSTGGAGDEQYF. The CDR3, as DNA: TGTGCCAGCTCACTATCTACAGGGGGCGCTGGGGACGAGCAGTACTTC.

The rearrangement joins TRBV11-2 to TRBJ2-5, with D perhaps being TRBD1 or TRBD2 (5 bases each). Germline V gives CDR1 SGHAT, CDR2 FQNNGV. This CDR3 is built from 16 residues. Trimming pared 2 bases from V and 1 base from J, leaving 14 bases between. The CDR3 region is CASSLIPGRLQETQYF. Written as DNA, the CDR3 is TGTGCCAGCAGCTTAATACCGGGACGGCTCCAAGAGACCCAGTACTTC.

The rearrangement uses TRBV29-1 and TRBJ1-4; D gene unclear. Germline lookup yields CDR1 SQVTM and CDR2 ANQGSEA. Trimming cost V 3 bases and J 3 bases, with 11 bases left between them. This CDR3 comprises 14 residues. CDR3 residues: CSVEGVGANEKLFF. The CDR3 DNA reads TGCAGCGTTGAGGGCGTTGGGGCTAATGAAAAACTGTTTTTT. The entire variable domain, with the rest obtained from reference TRBV29-1 and TRBJ1-4, is as follows: SAVISQKPSRDICQRGTSLTIQCQVDSQVTMMFWYRQQPGQSLTLIATANQGSEATYESGFVIDKFPISRPNLTFSTLTVSNMSPEDSSIYLCSVEGVGANEKLFFGSGTQLSVL.

This chain connects TRBV6-6 to TRBJ2-1, with 12 nucleotides matching TRBD2. The CDR3 sequence is 14 residues long. With V trimmed by 7 bases and J by 4 bases, 2 bases remained unmatched. Germline values: CDR1 MNHNY, CDR2 SVGAGI (reference sequence). CDR3 in amino acids: CASTGLAGYNEQFF. CDR3 sequence (DNA): TGTGCCAGCACTGGACTAGCGGGGTACAATGAGCAGTTCTTC.

The genes are TRBV19 and TRBJ2-1, with a possible D match to TRBD1 (5 bases). The V end lost 6 bases, the J end lost 10 bases, and 10 bases lay between the germline ends. The CDR3 runs 11 residues. In germline, CDR1 is LNHDA, CDR2 SQIVND (reference sequence). CDR3 sequence reads: CASRGPREQFF. The CDR3 DNA reads TGTGCCAGTAGGGGGCCGAGAGAGCAGTTCTTC.

V usage is TRBV30 and J usage is TRBJ1-5; the D gene is possibly TRBD1 (6 bases). Germline V gives CDR1 GTSNPN, CDR2 SVGIG (reference sequence). Trimming stripped 4 bases from V and 4 bases from J, with 11 bases between. CDR3 length: 13 amino acids. CDR3 sequence (DNA): TGTGCCTGGACCCAGGGGCCTAATCAGCCCCAGCATTTT. Residues: CAWTQGPNQPQHF.

This clone appeared many times. This sample includes further DNA sequences coding for the same CDR3. V gene TRBV29-1 combines with J gene TRBJ2-3, with unresolved D. Germline values: CDR1 SQVTM, CDR2 ANQGSEA. V was pared by 0 bases and J by 0 bases, with 7 bases between. The CDR3 totals 14 residues. The CDR3 protein is CSVEEQVSTDTQYF. In DNA, the CDR3 is TGCAGCGTTGAAGAGCAGGTTAGCACAGATACGCAGTATTTT.

The chain links TRBV25-1 to TRBJ2-7; 9 bases are a match to TRBD1. The CDR3 runs 15 residues. Per germline, CDR1 MGHDK and CDR2 SYGVNS. Germline trimming cut 4 bases from V and 4 bases from J; bases unmatched to any gene: 8. For the CDR3, the DNA is TGTGCCAGCAGTGGATCCCGGGACAGGGCTTACGAGCAGTACTTC. Protein product: CASSGSRDRAYEQYF.

The genes are TRBV9 and TRBJ2-6; a weak D match, TRBD1 (6 bases). Germline CDR1 is SGDLS and CDR2 is YYNGEE. The CDR3 is 15 amino acids. Between the trimmed V and J ends, which lost 2 bases and 2 bases, there was a span of 8 bases. The CDR3: CASSVRQAGANVLTF. The CDR3 DNA reads as TGTGCCAGCAGCGTCCGACAGGCTGGGGCCAACGTCCTGACTTTC.

This clone was detected many times. V gene TRBV6-1 combines with J gene TRBJ2-3, with D perhaps matching TRBD2 (5 bases). Germline CDR1 and CDR2: MNHNS and SASEGT. Trimming shortened V by 1 base and J by 6 bases, and 17 bases separated the two germline ends. The CDR3 consists of 16 residues. CDR3 region: CASSEGGLILDDTQYF. The DNA of the CDR3 is TGTGCCAGCAGTGAAGGAGGACTCATACTAGATGATACGCAGTATTTT.

The CDR3 DNA sequence: TGTGCCAGCAGTTTAGGGATGACTAGACGGGTTTCCGGGGAGCTGTTTTTT. Translation: CASSLGMTRRVSGELFF. The chain is built from TRBV27 and TRBJ2-2, with D maybe TRBD2 (6 bases). Germline loops: CDR1 MNHEY, CDR2 SMNVEV (reference sequence). The V and J ends lost 2 bases and 6 bases respectively, with 19 bases between them. CDR3 length: 17 amino acids.

The chain joins TRBV12-2 to TRBJ1-1; TRBD1, the table's D call, was not compared with the DNA. TRBV12-2 represents a pseudogene. There are 14 residues in the CDR3. The CDR3 region has the DNA TGTGCAAGTCGCTTATCAGGGTTCCACACTGAAGCTTTCTTT. It is translated as CASRLSGFHTEAFF.

This chain connects TRBV5-6 to TRBJ2-5; D possibly corresponds to TRBD2 (6 bases). The DNA matches TRBJ2-7 better at its end, which makes the J call doubtful. From germline, CDR1 is SGHDT and CDR2 YYEEEE. This CDR3 has 14 residues. The CDR3 loop reads CASSGTQTSYEQYF. The CDR3 nucleotides are TGTGCCAGCAGCGGGACTCAGACCTCCTACGAGCAGTACTTC.

The chain combines TRBV5-4 with TRBJ2-3; no firm D call. CDR3 length equals 15 residues. V lost 4 bases and J lost 1, with 13 bases in between. Looked up from germline, CDR1 is SGHNT and CDR2 is YYREEE (reference sequence). The CDR3 region is CASSPDGVRTDTQYF. CDR3 DNA: TGTGCCAGCAGCCCGGATGGCGTCCGCACAGATACGCAGTATTTT.

This chain connects TRBV5-4 to TRBJ1-4; 7 bases fit TRBD1. Germline V gene lookup returns CDR1 SGHNT and CDR2 YYREEE (reference sequence). This CDR3 is built from 16 residues. V lost 4 bases and J lost 8; bases outside the gene matches: 14. The CDR3 protein is CASSPSPHDRVEKLFF. The CDR3 DNA is TGTGCCAGCAGCCCCTCCCCCCACGACAGGGTCGAAAAACTGTTTTTT. Full variable domain (rest looked up from reference TRBV5-4 and TRBJ1-4): ETGVTQSPTHLIKTRGQQVTLRCSSQSGHNTVSWYQQALGQGPQFIFQYYREEENGRGNFPPRFSGLQFPNYSSELNVNALELDDSALYLCASSPSPHDRVEKLFFGSGTQLSVL.

The chain employs TRBV4-1 and TRBJ2-1; TRBD2 matches 8 bases. V dropped 0 bases and J dropped 0; count of bases not matched to a gene: 7. This CDR3 comprises 18 residues. Germline V CDR1 and CDR2: MGHRA, YSYEKL. The DNA of the CDR3 is TGCGCCAGCAGCCAAGATGCCGGGAGCGGGAGCTCCTACAATGAGCAGTTCTTC. It specifies CASSQDAGSGSSYNEQFF.